These 20 T cell receptor beta chains came from one sample sequenced in a study of T cell responses to AZD1222 COVID-19 vaccine. Sequencing used immunoSEQ multiplex PCR; TCRdb keeps in-frame clones, though not all of them. The sample shows about 89,000 clones, 90% to 95% of them seen only once. The source was peripheral blood, collected on day 0 of MenACWY control vaccination. The source is an adult in good health.

The chain couples TRBV18 to TRBJ2-3; D is possibly TRBD1 or TRBD2 (5 bases each). V dropped 4 bases and J dropped 1 base, with 12 bases sitting between them. From germline, CDR1 is KGHSH and CDR2 LQKENI. This CDR3 has 15 residues. In DNA form, the CDR3 reads TGTGCCAGCTCACTGTCAACGGGGCGCACAGATACGCAGTATTTT. Amino acids: CASSLSTGRTDTQYF.

This clone occurred once. The chain joins TRBV2 to TRBJ1-2, with 8 nucleotides matching TRBD1. The length of the CDR3 is 15 residues. V was pared by 6 bases and J by 8 bases, with 14 bases of the junction left unmatched. Per the germline V gene, CDR1 is SNHLY and CDR2 is FYNNEI. The CDR3: CASSTPDRAPWGYTF. The CDR3 DNA sequence: TGTGCCAGCAGCACCCCGGACAGGGCCCCATGGGGCTACACCTTC.

The chain is built from TRBV19 and TRBJ2-3; 9 nucleotides agree with TRBD1. In germline, CDR1 is LNHDA, CDR2 SQIVND (reference sequence). Germline trimming cut 5 bases from V and 1 base from J; bases unmatched to any gene: 7. This CDR3 region has 16 residues. The CDR3 coding sequence is TGTGCCAGTAGTGACCACAGGGGGCCAGGCACAGATACGCAGTATTTT. Translation gives CASSDHRGPGTDTQYF.

CDR3 nucleotide sequence: TGTGCCAGCAGCAATCCCTCGGGAGGGCCGGGCACAGATACGCAGTATTTT. Amino acids: CASSNPSGGPGTDTQYF. The chain has TRBV21-1 and TRBJ2-3; TRBD2, the table's D call, was not compared with the DNA. TRBV21-1 corresponds to a pseudogene. The CDR3 consists of 17 residues.

J is TRBJ1-2 and V is TRBV5-1; 7 nucleotides match TRBD1. There are 15 residues in the CDR3. V trimming: 4 bases; J trimming: 7 bases; junction bases outside the gene matches: 13. CDR1 and CDR2 from the germline V gene are SGHRS and YFSETQ. For the CDR3, the DNA is TGCGCCAGCAGCCCCCTTACAGGGGAGATGGGTGGCTACACCTTC. This codes for CASSPLTGEMGGYTF.

The chain combines TRBV19 with TRBJ2-7, with D possibly being TRBD1 or TRBD2 (5 bases each). Germline V gene sequence: CDR1 LNHDA, CDR2 SQIVND (reference sequence). The V end was cut by 6 bases, the J end by 2 bases, with 11 bases between. CDR3 length equals 13 residues. CDR3 in DNA: TGTGCCAGTAGCGGGGACGGCACCTACGAGCAGTACTTC. Amino acid sequence: CASSGDGTYEQYF.

The rearrangement uses TRBV7-9 and TRBJ1-4; D is possibly TRBD1 (5 bases). The CDR3 runs to 16 residues. Germline V lookup: CDR1 SEHNR, CDR2 FQNEAQ (reference sequence). Trimming removed 0 bases from V and 6 bases from J, with 14 bases in between. The CDR3: CASSLALQGEDEKLFF. CDR3 sequence (DNA): TGTGCCAGCAGCTTAGCCCTTCAGGGCGAGGATGAAAAACTGTTTTTT. Variable domain in full (rest from reference TRBV7-9 and TRBJ1-4): DTGVSQNPRHKITKRGQNVTFRCDPISEHNRLYWYRQTLGQGPEFLTYFQNEAQLEKSRLLSDRFSAERPKGSFSTLEIQRTEQGDSAMYLCASSLALQGEDEKLFFGSGTQLSVL.

The V gene is TRBV6-5, the J gene TRBJ2-7, with D possibly called TRBD1 or TRBD2 (6 bases each). The CDR3 consists of 12 residues. Germline V gene sequence: CDR1 MNHEY, CDR2 SVGAGI. V gave up 6 bases and J gave up 8 bases, with 14 bases separating them. The CDR3 coding sequence is TGTGCCAGCAGGAGGCGGGACAATAAGCAGTACTTC. Translation: CASRRRDNKQYF.

Points on this clone: In the same sample, other DNA sequences code for this CDR3. This chain joins TRBV19 and TRBJ2-3; 9 bases agree with TRBD2. Per the germline V gene, CDR1 is LNHDA and CDR2 is SQIVND (reference sequence). The CDR3 consists of 14 residues. Trimming removed 5 bases from V and 3 bases from J; junction bases left unmatched: 3. The CDR3: CASSSGLATDTQYF. CDR3 bases: TGTGCCAGTAGTTCGGGACTAGCTACAGATACGCAGTATTTT.

The V call is TRBV28, the J call TRBJ2-7; 9 bases match TRBD1. V lost 4 bases to trimming and J lost 9 bases; unmatched junction nucleotides: 13. The CDR3 has 15 amino acids. The germline V gene encodes CDR1 MDHEN and CDR2 SYDVKM. The chain's CDR3 is CASSSPGQGKLGQYF. The CDR3 nucleotides read TGTGCCAGCAGTTCCCCGGGACAGGGAAAATTAGGGCAGTACTTC.

The chain uses TRBV5-6 and TRBJ1-2; D is possibly TRBD1 (6 bases). The V gene's germline CDR1 is SGHDT and CDR2 YYEEEE. The CDR3 is 17 residues long. Trimming pared 4 bases from V and 0 bases from J, leaving 19 bases between. The CDR3 bases are TGTGCCAGCAGCCCCAGGGGTAGGACAGATGCTAACTATGGCTACACCTTC. This codes for CASSPRGRTDANYGYTF.

The rearrangement joins TRBV6-5 to TRBJ2-3, with D perhaps matching TRBD1 (6 bases). V lost 8 bases to trimming and J lost 0 bases, with 15 bases between them. Per the germline V gene, CDR1 is MNHEY and CDR2 is SVGAGI. The CDR3 consists of 15 residues. The CDR3 loop reads CASLTGDSSTDTQYF. The CDR3 DNA sequence: TGTGCCAGCCTGACAGGTGATTCTAGCACAGATACGCAGTATTTT.

This chain links TRBV2 with TRBJ2-7; D tentatively reads TRBD1 or TRBD2 (7 bases each). Trimming shortened V by 8 bases and J by 4 bases, and 21 bases separated the two germline ends. The germline CDR1 and CDR2 sequences are SNHLY and FYNNEI. This CDR3 has 15 residues. The CDR3 spells CASANRGGRVYEQYF. The CDR3 region has the DNA TGTGCCAGCGCGAACAGGGGCGGGAGAGTTTACGAGCAGTACTTC.

This sequence joins TRBV11-2 and TRBJ2-7; D may match TRBD1 or TRBD2 (7 bases each). The CDR3 has 19 residues. The V and J ends lost 1 base and 0 bases respectively, with 22 bases between them. Germline-derived CDR1 and CDR2 are SGHAT and FQNNGV. The CDR3 coding sequence is TGTGCCAGCAGCTTAGGCCAGGGGGGGGAGGGCTATAGCTCCTACGAGCAGTACTTC. Residues: CASSLGQGGEGYSSYEQYF.

CDR3: CASSLQGAGGYTF. CDR3 DNA sequence: TGTGCCAGCAGTCTTCAGGGGGCAGGTGGCTACACCTTC. V usage is TRBV12-3 or TRBV12-4 and J usage is TRBJ1-2; 8 bases map to TRBD1. The CDR3 runs 13 residues. Germline trimming cut 5 bases from V and 7 bases from J; bases unmatched to any gene: 6.

The chain links TRBV28 to TRBJ1-5; the D is unclear. Germline values: CDR1 MDHEN, CDR2 SYDVKM. Trimming left V 5 bases short and J 0 bases short, with 8 bases between. The CDR3 consists of 14 residues. Here the CDR3 DNA reads TGTGCCAGCAGTGTTCGGGATAGCAATCAGCCCCAGCATTTT. It translates to CASSVRDSNQPQHF.

CDR3 residues: CASSLVEGQLNSPLHF. CDR3 nucleotide sequence: TGTGCCAGCAGCTTAGTCGAAGGACAGCTAAATTCACCCCTCCACTTT. V gene TRBV7-8 combines with J gene TRBJ1-6; perhaps TRBD1 as D (6 bases). This CDR3 spans 16 amino acids. Trimming removed 1 base from V and 7 bases from J, with 14 bases in between. CDR1 and CDR2 (germline): SGHVS, FQNEAQ. Based on the CDR3 plus reference TRBV7-8 and TRBJ1-6, the full variable domain is GAGVSQSPRYKVAKRGQDVALRCDPISGHVSLFWYQQALGQGPEFLTYFQNEAQLDKSGLPSDRFFAERPEGSVSTLKIQRTQQEDSAVYLCASSLVEGQLNSPLHFGNGTRLTVT.

This chain connects TRBV11-2 to TRBJ2-5; D not certain. Per the germline V gene, CDR1 is SGHAT and CDR2 is FQNNGV. The CDR3 consists of 14 residues. The V gene lost 3 bases and the J gene lost 2 bases, with 10 bases spanning the gap. The CDR3, as DNA: TGTGCCAGCAGCTTTCTCGGGCTGCAAGAGACCCAGTACTTC. It translates to CASSFLGLQETQYF.

V is TRBV28 and J is TRBJ2-3; 7 positions agree with TRBD1. The length of the CDR3 is 14 residues. V shed 3 bases, J shed 4 bases, and the junction held 4 bases outside the gene matches. Germline lookup yields CDR1 MDHEN and CDR2 SYDVKM. DNA of the CDR3: TGTGCCAGCAGTTTTCAGGGGGTTTCAGATACGCAGTATTTT. As protein: CASSFQGVSDTQYF.

The V call is TRBV18, the J call TRBJ1-4; D remains unclear. CDR3 length equals 13 residues. V was pared by 3 bases and J by 8 bases, with 10 bases between. Germline loops: CDR1 KGHSH, CDR2 LQKENI. CDR3 sequence: CASSPGLGEKLFF. CDR3 in DNA: TGTGCCAGCTCACCTGGACTCGGAGAAAAACTGTTTTTT. Combining the CDR3 with reference TRBV18 and TRBJ1-4 gives the whole variable domain NAGVMQNPRHLVRRRGQEARLRCSPMKGHSHVYWYRQLPEEGLKFMVYLQKENIIDESGMPKERFSAEFPKEGPSILRIQQVVRGDSAAYFCASSPGLGEKLFFGSGTQLSVL.